The 27 T cell receptor beta chains in this list originate from one sample, sequenced in a study of type 1 regulatory T cells (dated by TCRdb to 2020 to 2023). TCRdb records Illumina MiSeq as the sequencer. The raw public data were reprocessed by TCRdb itself: fastp quality trimming at Q25, MiXCR clonotype calling, in-frame beta chains only. CDR3 protein sequences are deduplicated, and each keeps its most common genes and DNA. The table for this sample lists 20,000 or so distinct CDR3 sequences; about 45% of them were counted only once. Around 4.8% of the sample belongs to the ten largest clones. These TCRs are of unknown antigen specificity. The sequencing sample was made of cultured T cells, either the whole culture or a sorted T cell fraction (not recorded which). These receptor sequences come from a human donor in good health.

This clonotype was detected only once. V and J are TRBV30 and TRBJ1-2; 8 positions match TRBD1. With V trimmed by 5 bases and J by 3 bases, 8 bases remained unmatched. The V gene's germline CDR1 is GTSNPN and CDR2 SVGIG (reference sequence). CDR3 length: 14 residues. The CDR3 nucleotides are TGTGCCTGGGGGGGCCCAGGGGGCTACTATGGCTACACCTTC. This encodes CAWGGPGGYYGYTF.

The rearrangement links TRBV4-1 to TRBJ1-1; 12 bases align to TRBD1. The junction had 8 bases not matched to a gene; V was cut back by 2 bases and J by 4 bases. The germline V gene encodes CDR1 MGHRA and CDR2 YSYEKL. The CDR3 length is 17 residues. The CDR3 DNA sequence: TGCGCCAGCAGCCAACGAGTGGGACAGGGGGCGCGCACTGAAGCTTTCTTT. It encodes CASSQRVGQGARTEAFF.

This rearrangement joins TRBV6-5 to TRBJ1-2; 8 bases match TRBD1. The V gene end was trimmed by 6 bases and the J gene end by 4 bases; junction bases not matched to a gene: 16. Germline assignment: CDR1 MNHEY and CDR2 SVGAGI. The CDR3 is 17 residues long. CDR3: CASSPYRGKTPIYGYTF. In DNA form, the CDR3 reads TGTGCCAGCAGCCCGTACAGGGGGAAAACCCCCATCTATGGCTACACCTTC.

This chain connects TRBV6-6 to TRBJ1-1; no clear D. Germline loops: CDR1 MNHNY, CDR2 SVGAGI (reference sequence). CDR3 length: 14 residues. Trimming left V 4 bases short and J 3 bases short, with 12 bases between. CDR3 in DNA: TGTGCCAGCAGTTTCTCGGGGTTGGACACTGAAGCTTTCTTT. Translated: CASSFSGLDTEAFF.

V gene TRBV12-3 or TRBV12-4 combines with J gene TRBJ2-4, with unresolved D. This CDR3 has 14 residues. The V end was cut by 5 bases, the J end by 8 bases, with 16 bases between. For the CDR3, the DNA is TGTGCCAGCAGTCCATCGACAATATCATACATTCAGTACTTC. Its translation is CASSPSTISYIQYF.

On this clonotype: Germline is not matched at one junction end, which may reflect a read error. The chain uses TRBV15 and TRBJ2-7; 7 bases match TRBD2. The CDR3 is 14 residues long. Germline V gene data show CDR1 as LNHNV and CDR2 as YYDKDF (reference sequence). CDR3 sequence: CATSRDRGVDAAHF. The DNA for the CDR3 is TGTGCCACCAGCAGAGATCGGGGGGTGGACGCCGCACACTTC.

The sample holds a few counts of this clonotype. This chain links TRBV18 with TRBJ1-1; D not resolved. CDR1 is KGHSH, CDR2 LQKENI, per germline. CDR3 length: 13 residues. V was shortened by 2 bases and J by 0 bases, with 4 bases between the two germline ends. CDR3: CASSPTMNTEAFF. In DNA, the CDR3 is TGTGCCAGCTCACCAACAATGAACACTGAAGCTTTCTTT.

In this sample, this clonotype turned up many times. J is TRBJ1-2 and V is TRBV5-6; TRBD1 matches at 9 bases. CDR1 SGHDT and CDR2 YYEEEE come from the germline V gene. This CDR3 contains 15 residues. V trimming: 4 bases; J trimming: 0 bases; junction bases outside the gene matches: 4. CDR3 sequence: CASSGTGFPNYGYTF. The CDR3 nucleotides read TGTGCCAGCAGCGGGACAGGGTTTCCTAACTATGGCTACACCTTC.

The chain joins TRBV5-1 to TRBJ2-7; D not certain. With 3 bases removed from V and 2 bases from J, the gap between germline ends came to 9 bases. This CDR3 is built from 13 residues. In germline, CDR1 is SGHRS, CDR2 YFSETQ. Written as DNA, the CDR3 is TGCGCCAGCAGCTCCCACCCCACCTACGAGCAGTACTTC. Its translation is CASSSHPTYEQYF.

The genes are TRBV3-1 and TRBJ2-1, with TRBD1 identical over 7 bases. This CDR3 contains 15 residues. Germline CDR1 reads LGHDT; CDR2 reads YNNKEL (reference sequence). The V and J ends lost 0 bases and 2 bases, in that order; junction bases with no gene match: 1. The CDR3 DNA reads as TGTGCCAGCAGCCAAGAGGGACAGACCTACAATGAGCAGTTCTTC. Amino acids: CASSQEGQTYNEQFF.

This chain links TRBV7-9 with TRBJ1-5; D unresolved. Germline V gene data show CDR1 as SEHNR and CDR2 as FQNEAQ (reference sequence). The CDR3 is 17 residues long. With 4 bases removed from V and 0 bases from J, the gap between germline ends came to 16 bases. In DNA form, the CDR3 reads TGTGCCAGCAGCTCCGGCAAGGTTTTATATAGCAATCAGCCCCAGCATTTT. Translation gives CASSSGKVLYSNQPQHF.

J is TRBJ1-1 and V is TRBV11-2; D not certain. The CDR3 length is 12 residues. Deletions cut 6 bases from V and 3 bases from J, with 8 bases between. Germline CDR1 reads SGHAT; CDR2 reads FQNNGV. The DNA for the CDR3 is TGTGCCAGCAGGGAAATCTACACTGAAGCTTTCTTT. This encodes CASREIYTEAFF.

V gene TRBV20-1 combines with J gene TRBJ2-1, with 10 bases aligning to TRBD1. This CDR3 comprises 12 residues. CDR1 DFQATT and CDR2 SNEGSKA come from the germline V gene (reference sequence). V lost 5 bases to trimming and J lost 13 bases; unmatched junction nucleotides: 8. The CDR3 region has the DNA TGCAGTGCTTGGGACAGGGGAGAGACCCAGTTCTTC. Amino acid sequence: CSAWDRGETQFF.

The V and J genes are TRBV7-2 and TRBJ1-1; D call uncertain. CDR1 and CDR2 from the germline V gene are SGHTA and FQGNSA. The CDR3 extends over 12 amino acids. Trimming stripped 5 bases from V and 10 bases from J, with 14 bases between. The CDR3 nucleotides are TGTGCCAGCAGCCTAAGGACGGCCCCAGCTTTCTTT. This codes for CASSLRTAPAFF. Drawing the rest from reference TRBV7-2 and TRBJ1-1, the complete variable domain is GAGVSQSPSNKVTEKGKDVELRCDPISGHTALYWYRQSLGQGLEFLIYFQGNSAPDKSGLPSDRFSAERTGGSVSTLTIQRTQQEDSAVYLCASSLRTAPAFFGQGTRLTVV.

V usage is TRBV12-3 or TRBV12-4 and J usage is TRBJ2-7; D unclear. CDR3 length: 11 amino acids. Trimming removed 5 bases at V and 7 bases at J, with 9 bases between. The CDR3 reads CASSPFREQYF. The CDR3 bases are TGTGCCAGCAGTCCCTTCCGGGAGCAGTACTTC.

The chain couples TRBV6-2 or TRBV6-3 to TRBJ1-1, with 11 nucleotides matching TRBD1. Germline CDR1 and CDR2: MNHEY and SVGEGT. After removal of 7 bases from V and 1 base from J, the junction contained 11 bases not matched to a gene. There are 17 residues in the CDR3. CDR3 nucleotide sequence: TGTGCCAGCATATATGGTGGACAGGGGGCCAAGAACACTGAAGCTTTCTTT. It yields the protein CASIYGGQGAKNTEAFF.

By share, this clonotype counts as medium-sized (0.01 to 0.1%). The CDR3 spells CASSRQGTGANVLTF. CDR3 DNA: TGTGCCAGCAGCCGACAGGGGACCGGGGCCAACGTCCTGACTTTC. This chain connects TRBV12-3 or TRBV12-4 to TRBJ2-6; 8 bases match TRBD1. Trimming at V came to 6 bases and at J to 4 bases, leaving 5 bases not matched to a gene. The CDR3 has 15 amino acids.

This clonotype was seen only a few times. V and J are TRBV5-5 and TRBJ1-1; D call uncertain. This CDR3 is built from 15 residues. V was trimmed by 4 bases and J by 0 bases, leaving 13 bases between them. CDR1 and CDR2 (germline): SGHKS, YYEKEE (reference sequence). In nucleotides, the CDR3 is TGTGCCAGCAGCGTTAACGGGAGAATGAACACTGAAGCTTTCTTT. Encoded protein: CASSVNGRMNTEAFF.

This chain connects TRBV5-1 to TRBJ2-7, with a tentative D call TRBD2 (5 bases). Trimming took 1 base from V and 1 from J, leaving 12 bases between them. Germline-derived CDR1 and CDR2 are SGHRS and YFSETQ. The CDR3 is 15 residues long. This CDR3 is CASSLNTEGSYEQYF. DNA of the CDR3: TGCGCCAGCAGCTTGAATACCGAGGGTTCCTACGAGCAGTACTTC. The full variable domain, in which reference TRBV5-1 and TRBJ2-7 provide the parts outside the CDR3, is KAGVTQTPRYLIKTRGQQVTLSCSPISGHRSVSWYQQTPGQGLQFLFEYFSETQRNKGNFPGRFSGRQFSNSRSEMNVSTLELGDSALYLCASSLNTEGSYEQYFGPGTRLTVT.

This chain links TRBV3-1 with TRBJ2-3, with a tentative D call TRBD1 (7 bases). The CDR3 is 16 residues long. Per germline, CDR1 LGHDT and CDR2 YNNKEL (reference sequence). V was trimmed by 1 base and J by 2 bases, leaving 13 bases between them. CDR3 nucleotide sequence: TGTGCCAGCAGCCAAGTCCCAGGGGGGTACACAGATACGCAGTATTTT. This translates into CASSQVPGGYTDTQYF.

The chain links TRBV7-2 to TRBJ2-5; 11 positions match TRBD2. Germline trimming cut 5 bases from V and 0 bases from J; bases unmatched to any gene: 17. In germline, CDR1 is SGHTA, CDR2 FQGNSA. The CDR3 totals 20 residues. The CDR3 DNA sequence: TGTGCCAGCAGCGTTCTCCTGGGACTAGCGGATTTAAGAGACCAAGAGACCCAGTACTTC. This sequence encodes CASSVLLGLADLRDQETQYF.

The rearrangement joins TRBV2 to TRBJ2-3, with TRBD2 identical over 9 bases. V trimming: 3 bases; J trimming: 1 base; junction bases outside the gene matches: 5. Germline V gene sequence: CDR1 SNHLY, CDR2 FYNNEI. The CDR3 is 16 amino acids. The DNA of the CDR3 is TGTGCCAGCAGTGAGACTAGCGGTTGGGGCACAGATACGCAGTATTTT. Amino acid sequence: CASSETSGWGTDTQYF.

This chain's CDR3 is CASSLSAGAAYEQYF. CDR3 coding DNA: TGTGCCAGCAGCTTAAGTGCTGGGGCCGCGTACGAGCAGTACTTC. The chain recombines TRBV7-3 with TRBJ2-7; the D gene is possibly TRBD1 (5 bases). The CDR3 length is 15 residues. The germline V and J ends were trimmed by 1 base and 4 bases, with 14 bases remaining between them. Germline assignment: CDR1 SGHTA and CDR2 FQGTGA.

For this clonotype: A much larger clonotype is one base distant, so this may be a read error. This chain joins TRBV10-3 and TRBJ2-7; weak D call: TRBD2 (6 bases). Per the germline V gene, CDR1 is ENHRY and CDR2 is SYGVKD. Trimming pared 4 bases from V and 3 bases from J, leaving 10 bases between. This CDR3 has 13 residues. The CDR3 reads CAISGAAGYEQYF. CDR3 sequence (DNA): TGTGCCATCAGTGGTGCAGCGGGCTACGAGCAGTACTTC.

As concerns this clonotype: The germline gene is not matched at one end of the junction; a read error may be the cause. The chain has TRBV30 and TRBJ2-1; 8 nucleotides match TRBD2. CDR3 length equals 15 residues. Germline CDR1 GTSNPN, CDR2 SVGIG (reference sequence). CDR3 sequence: CAWTQRGLLYNEQSF. The CDR3 nucleotides are TGTGCCTGGACCCAGCGGGGGTTGCTCTACAATGAGCAGTCCTTC.

The chain couples TRBV2 to TRBJ2-7, with D possibly being TRBD2 (6 bases). Germline CDR1 and CDR2: SNHLY and FYNNEI. This CDR3 spans 15 amino acids. The V end lost 6 bases, the J end lost 3 bases, and 18 bases lay between the germline ends. The CDR3 DNA is TGTGCCAGCAGGCTTCTGCCGGTGGGGGGCTACGAGCAGTACTTC. Protein: CASRLLPVGGYEQYF.

A remark on this clonotype: One base away lies a much larger clone, so this may be a sequencing read error. The V gene is TRBV7-2, the J gene TRBJ1-2, with D uncertain. The germline CDR1 and CDR2 sequences are SGHTA and FQGNSA. The CDR3 extends over 14 amino acids. The DNA for the CDR3 is TGTGCCAGCAGCTTCGCTACCCGACTCTATGGCCACACCTTC. This codes for CASSFATRLYGHTF.